Following are 14 T cell receptor beta chains from one sample sequenced in a study of CD8+CD57+ T cells in acquired aplastic anemia. The template for TCR beta VDJ and CDR3 sequence profiling was genomic DNA. TCRdb reprocessed the reads with MiXCR, giving one entry per CDR3 protein. The profile shows 250,000 to 350,000 distinct CDR3 sequences, around 60% of them singletons. Sequencing was carried out using sorted CD4+, CD8+, or CD8+CD57+ T cells (not recorded which) from PBMCs. These receptors originate from a human donor with severe aplastic anemia or a healthy control (not recorded which).

The rearrangement links TRBV4-1 to TRBJ2-1; D perhaps matches TRBD1 (6 bases). The CDR3 runs to 14 residues. Germline CDR1 MGHRA, CDR2 YSYEKL. V was clipped by 3 bases and J by 4 bases, with 10 bases between them. This CDR3 reads CASSHGGQYNEQFF. CDR3 DNA: TGCGCCAGCAGCCACGGTGGACAGTACAATGAGCAGTTCTTC.

The rearrangement uses TRBV7-2 and TRBJ2-7; 7 nucleotides align to TRBD2. CDR3 size: 16 residues. Germline V lookup: CDR1 SGHTA, CDR2 FQGNSA. J was trimmed by 4 bases and V by 3 bases; bases with no gene match: 12. The CDR3 here is CASSLIKGLTLYEQYF. Written as DNA, the CDR3 is TGTGCCAGCAGCTTGATAAAGGGACTAACCTTGTACGAGCAGTACTTC.

This clonotype was observed a few times. The genes are TRBV9 and TRBJ2-2; the D is unclear. Trimming took 0 bases from V and 7 from J, leaving 7 bases between them. CDR3 length: 13 residues. CDR1 is SGDLS and CDR2 is YYNGEE in the germline V gene. The CDR3 DNA sequence: TGTGCCAGCAGCGTAGCAGACCTCGGGGAGCTGTTTTTT. This codes for CASSVADLGELFF.

This clonotype was seen a few times. The chain employs TRBV29-1 and TRBJ1-1; no definite D call. The CDR3 consists of 12 residues. Trimming cost V 1 base and J 11 bases, with 14 bases left between them. The germline V gene has CDR1 SQVTM and CDR2 ANQGSEA. CDR3 sequence: CSVEGGGDRAFF. CDR3 in DNA: TGCAGCGTTGAAGGCGGAGGAGATCGCGCTTTCTTT.

This chain joins TRBV7-2 and TRBJ2-7, with a possible D match to TRBD2 (6 bases). V lost 0 bases and J lost 6, with 12 bases in between. CDR3 length: 14 residues. Germline V gene data show CDR1 as SGHTA and CDR2 as FQGNSA. The chain's CDR3 is CASSLAVAGTEQYF. The CDR3 nucleotides are TGTGCCAGCAGCTTAGCGGTCGCGGGGACCGAGCAGTACTTC.

The chain couples TRBV20-1 to TRBJ2-7; 9 bases map to TRBD2. The junction had 10 bases not matched to a gene; V was cut back by 3 bases and J by 1 base. The CDR3 is 16 amino acids. Germline CDR1 and CDR2: DFQATT and SNEGSKA (reference sequence). The CDR3 protein is CSARGSGGTGSYEQYF. The CDR3 coding sequence is TGCAGTGCTAGGGGTAGCGGGGGAACGGGTTCCTACGAGCAGTACTTC.

Note on this clonotype: No conserved phenylalanine or tryptophan ends this CDR3, so it is likely a read error. The chain uses TRBV29-1 and TRBJ2-5, with TRBD1 identical over 10 bases. Germline values: CDR1 SQVTM, CDR2 ANQGSEA. V was clipped by 6 bases and J by 5 bases; unmatched bases: 9. The CDR3 spans 14 residues. CDR3 in amino acids: CSVRQGAGAETQYL. The CDR3 DNA reads TGCAGCGTAAGACAGGGGGCTGGAGCGGAGACCCAGTACCTC.

The rearrangement joins TRBV7-2 to TRBJ2-7; 13 bases are shared with TRBD2. CDR3 length equals 15 residues. Germline V gives CDR1 SGHTA, CDR2 FQGNSA. V lost 5 bases to trimming and J lost 0 bases; unmatched junction nucleotides: 1. CDR3 amino acids: CASSRTSGSSYEQYF. In DNA form, the CDR3 reads TGTGCCAGCAGCCGGACTAGCGGGAGCTCCTACGAGCAGTACTTC.

This chain joins TRBV29-1 and TRBJ1-1; D may be TRBD1 (5 bases). Trimming took 4 bases from V and 4 from J, leaving 10 bases between them. The germline V gene encodes CDR1 SQVTM and CDR2 ANQGSEA. This CDR3 is built from 12 residues. In DNA form, the CDR3 reads TGCAGCGTTGTCGGGGCGGCCACTGAAGCTTTCTTT. Its translation is CSVVGAATEAFF.

The CDR3 reads CASSFQLNSPLHF. The CDR3 bases are TGTGCCAGCAGCTTCCAGCTTAATTCACCCCTCCACTTT. The chain recombines TRBV7-9 with TRBJ1-6; no reliable D call. Germline CDR1 SEHNR, CDR2 FQNEAQ (reference sequence). The CDR3 extends over 13 amino acids. With 3 bases removed from V and 6 bases from J, the gap between germline ends came to 6 bases.

The gene calls are TRBV29-1 and TRBJ2-7; D unresolved. Germline V gene lookup returns CDR1 SQVTM and CDR2 ANQGSEA. V was clipped by 4 bases and J by 1 base, with 17 bases between them. There are 15 residues in the CDR3. CDR3 in DNA: TGCAGCGTTGTGAAGGGCCTCCAACGGTCCTACGAGCAGTACTTC. Translation gives CSVVKGLQRSYEQYF.

Remarks on this clonotype: One junction end disagrees with the germline gene, perhaps due to a read error. The gene calls are TRBV7-9 and TRBJ1-4; TRBD1 aligns across 8 bases. Germline V gene sequence: CDR1 SEHNR, CDR2 FQNEAQ (reference sequence). The CDR3 spans 15 residues. The CDR3 DNA is TGTGCCAGCAGCCCTCCGGGACAGGAGCATGAAAAACCGTTTTTT. It encodes CASSPPGQEHEKPFF.

The table lists this clonotype with many counts. The chain joins TRBV5-1 to TRBJ2-7; perhaps TRBD2 as D (6 bases). Trimming shortened V by 0 bases and J by 5 bases, and 12 bases separated the two germline ends. CDR3 length: 14 amino acids. CDR1 is SGHRS and CDR2 is YFSETQ in the germline V gene. This CDR3 reads CASSLGPGENEQYF. The CDR3 DNA is TGCGCCAGCAGCTTGGGGCCGGGGGAGAACGAGCAGTACTTC. The complete variable domain, with remaining parts taken from reference TRBV5-1 and TRBJ2-7, reads KAGVTQTPRYLIKTRGQQVTLSCSPISGHRSVSWYQQTPGQGLQFLFEYFSETQRNKGNFPGRFSGRQFSNSRSEMNVSTLELGDSALYLCASSLGPGENEQYFGPGTRLTVT.

A word on this clonotype: At one end, the junction sequence differs from germline, possibly due to a read error. The V call is TRBV19, the J call TRBJ1-2, with TRBD1 identical over 8 bases. This CDR3 comprises 13 residues. CDR1 is LNHDA and CDR2 is SQIVND in the germline V gene (reference sequence). CDR3 region: CAGSVQGGRGYTF. CDR3 DNA: TGTGCCGGTAGTGTACAGGGGGGTCGGGGCTACACCTTC.